The rows below give T cell receptor beta chains drawn from one sample of a study of blood T cell repertoires in COVID-19. Sequenced by immunoSEQ multiplex PCR; TCRdb stores in-frame clones only, minus some. Of about 290,000 clones listed, just under 90% were seen once; the top ten hold over 8.5%. The sample consisted of peripheral blood. The receptors derive from a woman aged 30 to 39 with COVID-19, enrolled during active disease. CDR3s include the opening cysteine and the closing phenylalanine or tryptophan. A D gene is named only where the DNA matches it firmly. Part of the rows lack a size; the others show once, few, many or a class for expanded clones.

V: TRBV5-4; J: TRBJ2-7; size: .; D: .; DNA: TGTGCCAGCAGACCCCTCGGGGGGCCGAGGGAGCAGTACTTC; CDR3: CASRPLGGPREQYF
V: TRBV4-1; J: TRBJ1-2; size: .; D: .; DNA: TGCGCCAGCAGCCCGCAGCGGGGAGGGGCTAACTATGGCTACACCTTC; CDR3: CASSPQRGGANYGYTF
V: TRBV21-1; J: TRBJ2-1; size: .; D: .; DNA: TGTGCCAGCAGGGACAGCCACAATGAGCAGTTCTTC; CDR3: CASRDSHNEQFF
V: TRBV4-1; J: TRBJ2-1; size: .; D: .; DNA: TGCGCCAGCAGCCAAGAGCTGGCTAGGTCGAATGAGCAGTTCTTC; CDR3: CASSQELARSNEQFF
V: TRBV7-9; J: TRBJ1-5; size: .; D: TRBD1; DNA: TGTGCCAGCAGCGTTGACAGGGGTAATCAGCCCCAGCATTTT; CDR3: CASSVDRGNQPQHF
V: TRBV20-1; J: TRBJ1-3; size: .; D: .; DNA: TGCAGTCCGGGTTGTGGAAACACCATATATTTT; CDR3: CSPGCGNTIYF
V: TRBV13; J: TRBJ1-6; size: once; D: .; DNA: TGTGCCAGCAGCTTAGGTCGAGGAGGAAATAATTCACCCCTCCACTTT; CDR3: CASSLGRGGNNSPLHF
V: TRBV28; J: TRBJ1-5; size: .; D: TRBD1; DNA: TGTGCCAGCAGTTTAGAGACAGGGCGCAATCAGCCCCAGCATTTT; CDR3: CASSLETGRNQPQHF
V: TRBV4-2; J: TRBJ1-3; size: .; D: .; DNA: TGTGCCAGCAGCCAACTTATCCACGGGTACTCTGGAAACACCATATATTTT; CDR3: CASSQLIHGYSGNTIYF
V: TRBV19; J: TRBJ2-7; size: .; D: TRBD1; DNA: TGTGCCAGTAGTATAGCCCAGGGGGCGATTGAGCAGTACTTC; CDR3: CASSIAQGAIEQYF
V: TRBV11-3; J: TRBJ2-1; size: .; D: TRBD2; DNA: TGTGCCAGCAGCTTAGGAGGGGAGGGCAATGAGCAGTTCTTC; CDR3: CASSLGGEGNEQFF
V: TRBV11-2; J: TRBJ1-5; size: .; D: .; DNA: TGTGCCAGCAGCTTAGTGGGGGGGAATCAGCCCCAGCATTTT; CDR3: CASSLVGGNQPQHF
V: TRBV11-2; J: TRBJ2-3; size: .; D: TRBD2; DNA: TGTGCCAGCAGGTCCGGGACTAGCGGGGGGGCCACAGATACGCAGTATTTT; CDR3: CASRSGTSGGATDTQYF
V: TRBV15; J: TRBJ2-7; size: .; D: TRBD1; DNA: TGTGCCACCAGCAGAGCCGGGACAGGATCACGGGAGCAGTACTTC; CDR3: CATSRAGTGSREQYF
V: TRBV6-5; J: TRBJ1-1; size: .; D: .; DNA: TGTGCCAGCAGTTGGTCAAGCCTGAACACTGAAGCTTTCTTT; CDR3: CASSWSSLNTEAFF
V: TRBV28; J: TRBJ1-2; size: .; D: TRBD1; DNA: TGTGCCAGCAGCCTGACAGGGAACTATGGCTACACCTTC; CDR3: CASSLTGNYGYTF
V: TRBV18; J: TRBJ1-5; size: few; D: .; DNA: TGTGCCAGCTCACCATGGCAGGGTGATCAGCCCCAGCATTTT; CDR3: CASSPWQGDQPQHF
V: TRBV5-4; J: TRBJ2-2; size: once; D: TRBD2; DNA: TGTGCCAGCAGCTTCACCTCCTTAGCGGGGGCCTACACCGGGGAGCTGTTTTTT; CDR3: CASSFTSLAGAYTGELFF
V: TRBV30; J: TRBJ2-1; size: .; D: TRBD2; DNA: TGTGCCTGGAGTTCTAGCGGGGGCCAGCAGTTCTTC; CDR3: CAWSSSGGQQFF
V: TRBV11-2; J: TRBJ1-6; size: .; D: .; DNA: TGTGCCAGCAGATTCGGTTTTGGAGACTCACCCCTCCACTTT; CDR3: CASRFGFGDSPLHF
V: TRBV5-1; J: TRBJ2-3; size: once; D: TRBD1; DNA: TGCGCCAGCAGCTTAGGGACAGGGGGCACAGATACGCAGTATTTT; CDR3: CASSLGTGGTDTQYF
V: TRBV23-1; J: TRBJ1-4; size: .; D: .; DNA: TGCGCCAGCAGTCAGAGGGGGGGGCTATATGAAAAACTGTTTTTT; CDR3: CASSQRGGLYEKLFF
V: TRBV15; J: TRBJ1-2; size: .; D: TRBD1; DNA: TGTGCCACCAGCGGGGACAGGGGCCCCGGTGGCTACACCTTC; CDR3: CATSGDRGPGGYTF
V: TRBV2; J: TRBJ2-3; size: .; D: .; DNA: TGTGCCAGCAGCTCCCCGAAGGGGTCAGATACGCAGTATTTT; CDR3: CASSSPKGSDTQYF
V: TRBV4-1; J: TRBJ2-5; size: few; D: TRBD1; DNA: TGCGCCAGCGGTGACAGGGGAGAGACCCAGTACTTC; CDR3: CASGDRGETQYF
V: TRBV19; J: TRBJ1-2; size: .; D: .; DNA: TGTGCCAGTAGTATAGACGACTATGGCTACACCTTC; CDR3: CASSIDDYGYTF
V: TRBV18; J: TRBJ2-1; size: .; D: TRBD2; DNA: TGTGCCAGCTCACCTCAAGGTTGGGCGGGACTACAAAGAAGGGAGCAGTTCTTC; CDR3: CASSPQGWAGLQRREQFF
V: TRBV2; J: TRBJ2-3; size: .; D: .; DNA: TGTGCCAGCAGGGAGGGTGAAGGGGGCCAGTGGGCAGATACGCAGTATTTT; CDR3: CASREGEGGQWADTQYF
V: TRBV30; J: TRBJ2-5; size: .; D: .; DNA: TGTGCCTGGAGACCAGGGTTTTCGACAGAGACCCAGTACTTC; CDR3: CAWRPGFSTETQYF
V: TRBV30; J: TRBJ1-6; size: .; D: .; DNA: TGTGCCTGGAGTGTAGCCCTTAATTCACCCCTCCACTTT; CDR3: CAWSVALNSPLHF
V: TRBV20-1; J: TRBJ2-3; size: .; D: .; DNA: TGCAGTGCTAGTTCGGACAAGAGCACAGATACGCAGTATTTT; CDR3: CSASSDKSTDTQYF
V: TRBV12-5; J: TRBJ2-2; size: once; D: TRBD2; DNA: TGTGCTAGTGGGATTAGCGGGGGGGCTAACACCGGGGAGCTGTTTTTT; CDR3: CASGISGGANTGELFF
V: TRBV5-4; J: TRBJ1-4; size: .; D: TRBD1; DNA: TGTGCCAGCAGCTTGGGGACAGGGGAGGAAAAACTGTTTTTT; CDR3: CASSLGTGEEKLFF
V: TRBV5-8; J: TRBJ1-6; size: .; D: TRBD1; DNA: TGTGCCAGCAGCTCAGACAGGGTTCGGTCACCCCTCCACTTT; CDR3: CASSSDRVRSPLHF
V: TRBV20-1; J: TRBJ2-7; size: .; D: .; DNA: TGCAGTGCTAGTCCCTTTAGCGTTCGCTCCTACGAGCAGTACTTC; CDR3: CSASPFSVRSYEQYF
V: TRBV9; J: TRBJ1-1; size: .; D: .; DNA: TGTGCCAGCAGCTTCACAGGGTTCGACACTGAAGCTTTCTTT; CDR3: CASSFTGFDTEAFF
V: TRBV19; J: TRBJ1-3; size: .; D: .; DNA: TGTGCCAGTAGTATACTGGGGCGAAGAGGAAACACCATATATTTT; CDR3: CASSILGRRGNTIYF
V: TRBV10-3; J: TRBJ2-7; size: .; D: .; DNA: TGTGCCATCAGTGAACGGAGTGCCTACGAGCAGTACTTC; CDR3: CAISERSAYEQYF
V: TRBV6-2/TRBV6-3; J: TRBJ2-7; size: .; D: .; DNA: TGTGCCAGCAGTCTCCTCTACGAGCAGTACTTC; CDR3: CASSLLYEQYF
V: TRBV4-1; J: TRBJ1-4; size: .; D: TRBD1; DNA: TGCGCCAGCAGCCAATCCGGGACAGGGGTGAAGGAAAAACTGTTTTTT; CDR3: CASSQSGTGVKEKLFF
V: TRBV11-2; J: TRBJ1-1; size: .; D: .; DNA: TGTGCCAGCAGATCCTATAGGGGAGGTTGGACTGAAGCTTTCTTT; CDR3: CASRSYRGGWTEAFF
V: TRBV19; J: TRBJ2-3; size: .; D: TRBD2; DNA: TGTGCCAGTTTCGGGGGGGCGACAGATACGCAGTATTTT; CDR3: CASFGGATDTQYF
V: TRBV5-8; J: TRBJ2-7; size: .; D: .; DNA: TGTGCCAGCAGCTCACGCAGGGGTTCCTACGAGCAGTACTTC; CDR3: CASSSRRGSYEQYF
V: TRBV6-5; J: TRBJ1-6; size: .; D: .; DNA: TGTGCCAGCACCCAGGGGCAGCAGAATTCACCCCTCCACTTT; CDR3: CASTQGQQNSPLHF
V: TRBV6-6; J: TRBJ1-4; size: .; D: TRBD1; DNA: TGTGCCAGCAGCTCGACAGGGGGTGGGGAAAAACTGTTTTTT; CDR3: CASSSTGGGEKLFF
V: TRBV20-1; J: TRBJ2-7; size: .; D: .; DNA: TGCAGTGCACCTATCTCCTACGAGCAGTACTTC; CDR3: CSAPISYEQYF
V: TRBV21-1; J: TRBJ2-1; size: once; D: .; DNA: TGTGCCAGCGGCCTTGGGGCTAGCGGGGGGAATGAGCAGTTCTTC; CDR3: CASGLGASGGNEQFF
V: TRBV9; J: TRBJ1-3; size: .; D: .; DNA: TGTGCCAGCAGCGTCGGACACACCGCCAGTGACACCATATATTTT; CDR3: CASSVGHTASDTIYF
V: TRBV5-1; J: TRBJ1-1; size: .; D: .; DNA: TGCGCCAGCAGCGAGGGGGTTGTCACTGAAGCTTTCTTT; CDR3: CASSEGVVTEAFF
V: TRBV7-8; J: TRBJ2-7; size: few; D: TRBD1; DNA: TGTGCCAGCAGCTCTGACAGGGTCTCCTACGAGCAGTACTTC; CDR3: CASSSDRVSYEQYF